A single sample gave rise to the 13 T cell receptor beta chains below, sequenced in a study of cytomegalovirus exposure and HLA in healthy donors. PCR involved 60 Vbeta and 13 Jbeta primers. Some clones are missing from TCRdb's copy, which holds only in-frame ones; the method was immunoSEQ multiplex PCR. The repertoire holds 97,000 or so clones, around 78% seen once, with just over 2.5% in the top ten. Source material: PBMCs. All receptors derive from a man aged 35 to 55 in good health and CMV-seronegative.

The chain couples TRBV29-1 to TRBJ2-1; 10 bases line up with TRBD2. Germline V gene data show CDR1 as SQVTM and CDR2 as ANQGSEA. The CDR3 length is 13 residues. Unmatched junction bases numbered 4, after V lost 7 bases and J lost 4 bases. As DNA, the CDR3 is TGCAGCGCCAAGCGGGGGGGATACAATGAGCAGTTCTTC. Amino acid sequence: CSAKRGGYNEQFF.

This chain uses TRBV5-1 with TRBJ2-5; 14 bases line up with TRBD2. CDR3 length: 17 amino acids. Germline V gene data show CDR1 as SGHRS and CDR2 as YFSETQ. With V trimmed by 2 bases and J by 5 bases, 8 bases remained unmatched. The CDR3 DNA is TGCGCCAGCAGCTTATTCGGGACTAGCGGGGGAGGTGAGACCCAGTACTTC. It encodes CASSLFGTSGGGETQYF.

The chain links TRBV10-3 to TRBJ1-4; no clear D gene. This CDR3 is built from 13 residues. Germline V CDR1 and CDR2: ENHRY, SYGVKD. Trimming cost V 10 bases and J 8 bases, with 17 bases left between them. The CDR3 coding sequence is TGTGCCACGCAGACAAGGTCAGGAGAAAAACTGTTTTTT. Amino acid sequence: CATQTRSGEKLFF.

This clone occurred once. This sequence joins TRBV7-2 and TRBJ2-5, with D possibly TRBD2 on 7 matching bases. The V gene lost 2 bases and the J gene lost 4 bases, with 20 bases spanning the gap. The CDR3 covers 17 residues. Per germline, CDR1 SGHTA and CDR2 FQGNSA. The CDR3 region has the DNA TGTGCCAGCAGCTTACGGCTGGGAGGGGGGCACGGAGAGACCCAGTACTTC. This translates into CASSLRLGGGHGETQYF.

The V and J genes are TRBV5-4 and TRBJ1-1; D is perhaps TRBD1 (5 bases). Per the germline V gene, CDR1 is SGHNT and CDR2 is YYREEE (reference sequence). V was pared by 7 bases and J by 4 bases, with 14 bases between. CDR3 length: 13 amino acids. CDR3 DNA: TGTGCCAGCCTGATTCAGGGTAGCACTGAAGCTTTCTTT. Translation: CASLIQGSTEAFF.

This chain connects TRBV5-8 to TRBJ2-1; D may be TRBD2 (5 bases). Germline V gene lookup returns CDR1 SGHTS and CDR2 YDEGEE. V lost 5 bases, J lost 6 bases, and 21 bases lay in between. The CDR3 totals 16 residues. The CDR3 sequence is CASSLRAAPGTNEQFF. CDR3 DNA: TGTGCCAGCAGTCTTAGGGCGGCTCCGGGAACCAATGAGCAGTTCTTC.

This chain connects TRBV27 to TRBJ2-3; 7 bases match TRBD2. There are 16 residues in the CDR3. Per germline, CDR1 MNHEY and CDR2 SMNVEV (reference sequence). V trimming: 4 bases; J trimming: 4 bases; junction bases outside the gene matches: 11. CDR3 DNA sequence: TGTGCCAGCAGTTCCGGAAGACTAGCTTTCGCAGATACGCAGTATTTT. Amino acids: CASSSGRLAFADTQYF.

The J gene is TRBJ1-6, the V gene TRBV18; 8 nucleotides agree with TRBD1. The J segment lost 7 bases and the V segment lost 1 base, leaving 6 bases of the junction unmatched. Germline CDR1 and CDR2: KGHSH and LQKENI. The CDR3 runs to 16 residues. The CDR3 protein is CASSPRGQGQNSPLHF. CDR3 in DNA: TGTGCCAGCTCACCACGTGGACAGGGCCAAAATTCACCCCTCCACTTT.

The chain couples TRBV10-3 to TRBJ2-7; D perhaps matches TRBD2 (6 bases). CDR1 ENHRY and CDR2 SYGVKD come from the germline V gene. The CDR3 has 14 residues. With 4 bases removed from V and 4 bases from J, the gap between germline ends came to 14 bases. The CDR3 loop reads CAISGGVNPYEQYF. The CDR3 nucleotides are TGTGCCATCAGTGGCGGGGTAAATCCTTACGAGCAGTACTTC.

The CDR3 bases are TGTGCCAGCAGCTTAAGACAGTCGGGAGAGACCCAGTACTTC. Residues: CASSLRQSGETQYF. This chain connects TRBV7-6 to TRBJ2-5, with D possibly TRBD1 on 5 matching bases. Trimming cost V 2 bases and J 4 bases, with 11 bases left between them. Germline CDR1 is SGHVS and CDR2 is FNYEAQ. This CDR3 spans 14 amino acids. The whole variable domain, remainder taken from reference TRBV7-6 and TRBJ2-5, is GAGVSQSPRYKVTKRGQDVALRCDPISGHVSLYWYRQALGQGPEFLTYFNYEAQQDKSGLPNDRFSAERPEGSISTLTIQRTEQRDSAMYRCASSLRQSGETQYFGPGTRLLVL.

CDR3 sequence reads: CASSLTRGGTTSTDTQYF. The DNA of the CDR3 is TGTGCCAGCAGCCTTACCCGGGGGGGGACCACTAGCACAGATACGCAGTATTTT. The chain uses TRBV4-2 and TRBJ2-3; 8 bases fit TRBD2. The trim removed 4 bases at V and 0 bases at J, leaving 12 bases unmatched. Germline CDR1 and CDR2: LGHNA and YNFKEQ. This CDR3 spans 18 amino acids.

The chain has TRBV18 and TRBJ2-2; D gene ambiguous. Germline V gene lookup returns CDR1 KGHSH and CDR2 LQKENI. This CDR3 is 15 amino acids long. V was shortened by 2 bases and J by 0 bases, with 7 bases between the two germline ends. CDR3 coding DNA: TGTGCCAGCTCACCAGGCAGATCGAACACCGGGGAGCTGTTTTTT. Amino acid sequence: CASSPGRSNTGELFF.

J is TRBJ1-6 and V is TRBV7-2; D might be TRBD1 (5 bases). Germline V gene lookup returns CDR1 SGHTA and CDR2 FQGNSA. The CDR3 runs to 16 residues. Trimming left V 5 bases short and J 8 bases short, with 19 bases between. This CDR3 is CASSTNAAGTDSPLHF. CDR3 bases: TGTGCCAGCAGCACAAACGCAGCGGGGACCGATTCACCCCTCCACTTT. The full variable domain, rest sourced from reference TRBV7-2 and TRBJ1-6, is GAGVSQSPSNKVTEKGKDVELRCDPISGHTALYWYRQSLGQGLEFLIYFQGNSAPDKSGLPSDRFSAERTGGSVSTLTIQRTQQEDSAVYLCASSTNAAGTDSPLHFGNGTRLTVT.